This T cell receptor (beta chain) is drawn from a study of T cell repertoires in cytomegalovirus infection. Study-wide context: The authors relied on CMV epitopes, both recently identified HLA-C-restricted and well-studied HLA-B-restricted. Public TCR beta signatures were indicative of both CMV infection and a matching HLA type. Broader study findings: People with CMV and the relevant HLA were identified by cumulative public TCR beta family frequency. Across the ex vivo response, the dominant clonotypes were HLA-C-restricted CMV-specific TCR beta clonotypes.

In TCRdb, the reads were re-called with MiXCR into one record per CDR3 protein. The sample consists of tens of thousands of distinct CDR3 sequences, about 19% of them appearing once. At least ten counts were recorded for this clonotype. No antigen is known for it. Here the sequenced sample was CD8+ T cells from cultured PBMCs, taken from culture after CMV antigen stimulation. This receptor was taken from a human donor in good health (CMV status not recorded). Some clones in this sample may be carry-over from other donors' samples.

Written as DNA, the CDR3 is TGTGCCAGCAGCTTGGGGGCATCCTACGAGCAGTACTTC. It yields the protein CASSLGASYEQYF. V and J are TRBV5-6 and TRBJ2-7; D not certain. V was clipped by 0 bases and J by 1 base, with 5 bases between them. The germline V gene encodes CDR1 SGHDT and CDR2 YYEEEE. The CDR3 has 13 residues.